This paragraph covers one T cell receptor beta chain sequence. This sample stems from a study of response to subunit inactivated influenza vaccine. TCRdb re-derived calls from the RT-PCR reads in MiXCR, one entry per CDR3 protein. The sample has over 450,000 distinct CDR3 sequences; approximately 12% are singletons. The CDR3 covers 15 residues. V gave up 2 bases and J gave up 1 base, with 11 bases separating them. Germline assignment: CDR1 MNHEY and CDR2 SVGAGI. The sample here was PBMCs from blood, taken more than 35 days after vaccination. The gene calls are TRBV6-5 and TRBJ1-1; D unresolved. The receptor comes from a man aged 50 or older who received an inactivated influenza vaccine. The CDR3 spells CASSYEGSGNTEAFF. The CDR3 region has the DNA TGTGCCAGCAGTTACGAGGGATCGGGGAACACTGAAGCTTTCTTT.